Listed below are T cell receptor beta chains from one sample, sequenced in a study of blood T cells in healthy people across ages. TCRdb called the 5' RACE reads again in MiXCR, with one record for every CDR3 protein. The sample yields about 970,000 distinct CDR3 sequences, roughly 51% seen once. Sequenced: blood. The receptors here all came from a woman aged 60-75 years in good health. Both conserved end residues are part of each CDR3. The D gene is left open where the match is weak. The listing skips clone size in some rows; elsewhere it reads once, few, many or a size class.

J: TRBJ2-1; D: NA; size: NA; V: TRBV5-1; DNA: TGCGCCAGCAGCTTGGTGGGCGGGGTCATTCCGGATGAGCAGTTCTTC; CDR3: CASSLVGGVIPDEQFF
J: TRBJ2-5; D: TRBD2; size: many; V: TRBV6-2/TRBV6-3; DNA: TGTGCCAGCATTAGCGGGAGAGAGAAGACCCAGTACTTC; CDR3: CASISGREKTQYF
J: TRBJ1-1; D: NA; size: NA; V: TRBV20-1; DNA: TGCAGTGCTAGCATCGGCGGCAACACTGAAGCTTTCTTT; CDR3: CSASIGGNTEAFF
J: TRBJ1-4; D: TRBD1; size: NA; V: TRBV28; DNA: TGTGCCAGCAGTGGGGACAGGCCTAATGAAAAACTGTTTTTT; CDR3: CASSGDRPNEKLFF
J: TRBJ1-5; D: NA; size: NA; V: TRBV10-3; DNA: TGTACCATCAGTGAGGGGGTGGGTAGCAATCAGCCCCAGCATTTT; CDR3: CTISEGVGSNQPQHF
J: TRBJ2-7; D: TRBD1; size: NA; V: TRBV2; DNA: TGTGCCAGCACCCCCTCCGGGACAGGGGCCTACGAGCAGTACTTC; CDR3: CASTPSGTGAYEQYF
J: TRBJ2-3; D: NA; size: NA; V: TRBV4-1; DNA: TGCGCCAGCAGCCAAGATCTCCATGCCACAGATACGCAGTATTTT; CDR3: CASSQDLHATDTQYF
J: TRBJ2-7; D: TRBD1; size: NA; V: TRBV9; DNA: TGTGCCAGCAGCGTACTGGGACAGACTACATACGAGCAGTACTTC; CDR3: CASSVLGQTTYEQYF
J: TRBJ2-3; D: NA; size: NA; V: TRBV5-1; DNA: TGCGCCAGCAGCTTGGCAGGGGCGCAGAGAGATACGCAGTATTTT; CDR3: CASSLAGAQRDTQYF
J: TRBJ2-7; D: NA; size: NA; V: TRBV12-3/TRBV12-4; DNA: TGTGCCAGCAGTTTACCCCCATCGGGGGTCTACGAGCAGTACTTC; CDR3: CASSLPPSGVYEQYF
J: TRBJ1-4; D: TRBD1; size: NA; V: TRBV5-1; DNA: TGCGCCAGCAGCACGGCGACAGGGGGCGGTGAAAAACTGTTTTTT; CDR3: CASSTATGGGEKLFF
J: TRBJ2-7; D: NA; size: NA; V: TRBV28; DNA: TGTGCCAGCAGTCCGCAGAGGTGTGAGCAGTACTTC; CDR3: CASSPQRCEQYF
J: TRBJ2-7; D: TRBD2; size: NA; V: TRBV20-1; DNA: TGCAGTGCTAGAGGTCCGAAACCGGGGACTAGCGGGTACGAGCAGTACTTC; CDR3: CSARGPKPGTSGYEQYF
J: TRBJ2-7; D: NA; size: NA; V: TRBV5-5; DNA: TGTGCCAGCAGATCCGGACAGTCGAGCTCCTACGAGCAGTACTTC; CDR3: CASRSGQSSSYEQYF
J: TRBJ2-1; D: TRBD2; size: NA; V: TRBV4-1; DNA: TGCGCCAGCAGCCCCAGCGGGAGGGTTTGGAATGAGCAGTTCTTC; CDR3: CASSPSGRVWNEQFF
J: TRBJ1-1; D: TRBD1; size: NA; V: TRBV5-5; DNA: TGTGCCAGCAGCTTGGTGGCAGGGGGCTTAGGGAACACTGAAGCTTTCTTT; CDR3: CASSLVAGGLGNTEAFF
J: TRBJ2-3; D: TRBD2; size: few; V: TRBV11-2; DNA: TGTGCCAGCAGCCCGACCCCCCGCGGGAGGATGGATACGCAGTATTTT; CDR3: CASSPTPRGRMDTQYF
J: TRBJ2-7; D: NA; size: few; V: TRBV30; DNA: TGTGCCTGGAGTGAATCTGGAGGGCAGTACTTC; CDR3: CAWSESGGQYF
J: TRBJ2-1; D: TRBD2; size: NA; V: TRBV20-1; DNA: TGCAGTGCTCTCTACCCAGATGGGGCGGGAGATGATGAGCAGTTCTTC; CDR3: CSALYPDGAGDDEQFF
J: TRBJ1-6; D: NA; size: NA; V: TRBV6-2/TRBV6-3; DNA: TGTGCCAGCAGTTACAGGGTTTCACCCCTCCACTTT; CDR3: CASSYRVSPLHF
J: TRBJ2-1; D: NA; size: NA; V: TRBV4-2; DNA: TGTGCCAGCAGCCAAGATTCCGGACTACGTTCCTACAATGAGCAGTTCTTC; CDR3: CASSQDSGLRSYNEQFF
J: TRBJ2-7; D: NA; size: NA; V: TRBV10-3; DNA: TGTGCCATCAGTGAGTTAGCGGAGACGACCTACGAGCAGTACTTC; CDR3: CAISELAETTYEQYF
J: TRBJ2-5; D: TRBD1; size: NA; V: TRBV2; DNA: TGTGCCAGCAGTTGGACAGGGCCCATATCCTACAATGAGCAGTACTTC; CDR3: CASSWTGPISYNEQYF
J: TRBJ1-2; D: NA; size: NA; V: TRBV5-1; DNA: TGCGCCAGCAGCATATCAGGGACTTCGGCTAACTATGGCTACACCTTC; CDR3: CASSISGTSANYGYTF